A single sample is the source of the 26 T cell receptor beta chains below, sequenced in a study of cytomegalovirus exposure and HLA in healthy donors. It was with 60 Vbeta and 13 Jbeta primers that the PCR ran. TCRdb's copy holds only in-frame clones and misses some; the assay was immunoSEQ multiplex PCR. Among 150,000 to 200,000 clones listed, more than 75% were seen once. Material: PBMCs. These receptors all stem from a woman between 18 and 29 years old in good health and CMV-seronegative.

This chain connects TRBV28 to TRBJ1-5; tentatively, D is TRBD1 (5 bases). V lost 6 bases to trimming and J lost 0 bases, with 9 bases between them. Looked up from germline, CDR1 is MDHEN and CDR2 is SYDVKM. This CDR3 contains 14 residues. In DNA, the CDR3 is TGTGCCAGCAGCCCGGGGGGTAGCAATCAGCCCCAGCATTTT. As protein: CASSPGGSNQPQHF.

The chain carries TRBV5-1 and TRBJ1-2, with D perhaps TRBD1 (5 bases). CDR1 and CDR2 (germline): SGHRS, YFSETQ. The CDR3 is 13 amino acids. V lost 4 bases and J 5 bases, leaving 12 bases between the germline ends. CDR3 protein: CASSQEGIYGYTF. CDR3 nucleotide sequence: TGCGCCAGCAGCCAGGAGGGGATTTATGGCTACACCTTC.

This clone was found a few times. The V and J genes are TRBV10-1 and TRBJ1-1; no definite D call. The V end lost 5 bases, the J end lost 1 base, and 5 bases lay between the germline ends. This CDR3 comprises 12 residues. Germline assignment: CDR1 WNHNN and CDR2 SYGVQD (reference sequence). The CDR3 DNA reads as TGCGCCAGCAGTCGGGGGAACACTGAAGCTTTCTTT. It yields the protein CASSRGNTEAFF.

This clone occurred once. The V gene is TRBV7-9, the J gene TRBJ2-1; 8 bases fit TRBD2. The germline CDR1 and CDR2 sequences are SEHNR and FQNEAQ (reference sequence). Trimming removed 10 bases from V and 6 bases from J; junction bases left unmatched: 2. The CDR3 covers 11 residues. The CDR3 DNA follows: TGTGCCATCCGGGAGGGCAATGAGCAGTTCTTC. It yields the protein CAIREGNEQFF.

This chain joins TRBV29-1 and TRBJ2-7; tentatively, D is TRBD1 (6 bases). The germline V gene has CDR1 SQVTM and CDR2 ANQGSEA. The germline V and J ends were trimmed by 6 bases and 2 bases, with 14 bases remaining between them. The CDR3 consists of 13 residues. This CDR3 reads CSVRGRLAYEQYF. The CDR3 nucleotides are TGCAGCGTCAGGGGCAGACTCGCCTACGAGCAGTACTTC.

This clone was seen only a few times. V is TRBV30 and J is TRBJ1-1, with a weak D call TRBD1 (6 bases). This CDR3 has 13 amino acids. V was cut by 0 bases and J by 8 bases, with 13 bases left in between. Germline V CDR1 and CDR2: GTSNPN, SVGIG (reference sequence). The CDR3 region is CAWSVGTPNEAFF. As DNA, the CDR3 is TGTGCCTGGAGTGTCGGGACACCGAACGAAGCTTTCTTT.

V and J are TRBV7-2 and TRBJ1-6; 8 bases agree with TRBD1. Germline loops: CDR1 SGHTA, CDR2 FQGNSA. The CDR3 extends over 15 amino acids. V dropped 3 bases and J dropped 7; count of bases not matched to a gene: 5. In DNA form, the CDR3 reads TGTGCCAGCAGCTTCACGACAGGGGTAAATTCACCCCTCCACTTT. This encodes CASSFTTGVNSPLHF.

V gene TRBV7-9 combines with J gene TRBJ2-1; 11 bases are shared with TRBD2. This CDR3 is 15 amino acids long. V shed 1 base, J shed 6 bases, and the junction held 2 bases outside the gene matches. Germline lookup yields CDR1 SEHNR and CDR2 FQNEAQ (reference sequence). CDR3 loop: CASSLVSGRVNEQFF. Written as DNA, the CDR3 is TGTGCCAGCAGCTTAGTTAGCGGGAGGGTCAATGAGCAGTTCTTC.

The CDR3 here is CASSRTEDKGYTF. Here the CDR3 DNA reads TGTGCCAGCAGCAGGACAGAAGATAAGGGCTACACCTTC. This sequence joins TRBV7-9 and TRBJ1-2; perhaps TRBD1 as D (6 bases). The ends were cut back, 5 bases at V and 8 bases at J, with 15 bases in the middle. This CDR3 spans 13 amino acids. CDR1 SEHNR and CDR2 FQNEAQ come from the germline V gene (reference sequence).

The chain employs TRBV4-2 and TRBJ2-7; tentative D call: TRBD1 (6 bases). There are 15 residues in the CDR3. CDR1 is LGHNA and CDR2 is YNFKEQ in the germline V gene. Trimming took 7 bases from V and 1 from J, leaving 17 bases between them. This CDR3 is CASTEGDTVSYEQYF. The CDR3 DNA is TGTGCCAGCACCGAAGGGGACACGGTTTCCTACGAGCAGTACTTC.

The V call is TRBV4-1, the J call TRBJ2-7, with a possible D match to TRBD2 (5 bases). Trimming pared 1 base from V and 1 base from J, leaving 8 bases between. This CDR3 is 14 amino acids long. Per germline, CDR1 MGHRA and CDR2 YSYEKL. CDR3: CASSQGERSYEQYF. The CDR3, as DNA: TGCGCCAGCAGCCAAGGGGAGCGGTCCTACGAGCAGTACTTC.

The chain combines TRBV5-6 with TRBJ2-5, with D unclear. The CDR3 spans 13 residues. Germline V CDR1 and CDR2: SGHDT, YYEEEE. The germline V and J ends were trimmed by 1 base and 1 base, with 5 bases remaining between them. The CDR3 DNA reads TGTGCCAGCAGCTTGATCTTCCAAGAGACCCAGTACTTC. Its translation: CASSLIFQETQYF.

The chain carries TRBV13 and TRBJ2-7; D not resolved. The V gene lost 6 bases and the J gene lost 3 bases, with 18 bases spanning the gap. Germline CDR1 reads PRHDT; CDR2 reads FYEKMQ (reference sequence). This CDR3 is built from 15 residues. This CDR3 is CASSFDGDVNYEQYF. CDR3 coding DNA: TGTGCCAGCAGTTTCGACGGAGATGTCAACTACGAGCAGTACTTC.

This clone was seen a handful of times. The chain employs TRBV28 and TRBJ1-1; no reliable D call. The length of the CDR3 is 16 residues. Germline assignment: CDR1 MDHEN and CDR2 SYDVKM. The ends were cut back, 5 bases at V and 3 bases at J, with 19 bases in the middle. CDR3 DNA sequence: TGTGCCAGCAGTCTAGGCCCCACGTTGCTGGACACTGAAGCTTTCTTT. Translation: CASSLGPTLLDTEAFF.

In its sample, this clone was seen once. The chain has TRBV5-1 and TRBJ1-6; D gene ambiguous. The CDR3 length is 14 residues. Germline V gives CDR1 SGHRS, CDR2 YFSETQ. V lost 1 base to trimming and J lost 5 bases, with 7 bases between them. The CDR3 loop is CASSLRHDNSPLHF. The CDR3 DNA reads TGCGCCAGCAGCTTGAGACACGATAATTCACCCCTCCACTTT.

On this clone itself: The sample has other DNA sequences that encode this CDR3 too. The rearrangement links TRBV5-1 to TRBJ2-2, with D perhaps TRBD2 (5 bases). The CDR3 sequence is 13 residues long. The V end lost 4 bases, the J end lost 5 bases, and 9 bases lay between the germline ends. Germline V lookup: CDR1 SGHRS, CDR2 YFSETQ. The CDR3 nucleotides read TGCGCCAGCAGCCCATCGGGGACCGGGGAGCTGTTTTTT. This codes for CASSPSGTGELFF. The variable domain in full, completed from reference TRBV5-1 and TRBJ2-2, reads KAGVTQTPRYLIKTRGQQVTLSCSPISGHRSVSWYQQTPGQGLQFLFEYFSETQRNKGNFPGRFSGRQFSNSRSEMNVSTLELGDSALYLCASSPSGTGELFFGEGSRLTVL.

V gene TRBV2 combines with J gene TRBJ1-2, with 8 bases fitting TRBD1. Germline values: CDR1 SNHLY, CDR2 FYNNEI. Unmatched junction bases numbered 9, after V lost 2 bases and J lost 4 bases. This CDR3 has 16 residues. CDR3 sequence: CASSEWVDRATYGYTF. Written as DNA, the CDR3 is TGTGCCAGCAGTGAATGGGTGGACAGGGCGACCTATGGCTACACCTTC.

The V gene is TRBV19, the J gene TRBJ2-3; the D is unclear. This CDR3 region has 13 residues. V gave up 1 base and J gave up 2 bases, with 4 bases separating them. Germline V CDR1 and CDR2: LNHDA, SQIVND (reference sequence). The CDR3 bases are TGTGCCAGTAGTATAGCCTTCACAGATACGCAGTATTTT. This gives the protein CASSIAFTDTQYF.

The rearrangement links TRBV27 to TRBJ1-5; maybe TRBD1 (5 bases). V was pared by 4 bases and J by 5 bases, with 12 bases between. Germline CDR1 reads MNHEY; CDR2 reads SMNVEV (reference sequence). This CDR3 region has 14 residues. The CDR3 sequence is CASSSLQGYQPQHF. The CDR3 coding sequence is TGTGCCAGCAGTTCGCTTCAGGGTTATCAGCCCCAGCATTTT.

The chain combines TRBV2 with TRBJ1-5; no definite D call. This CDR3 spans 12 amino acids. Trimming cost V 3 bases and J 8 bases, with 8 bases left between them. The germline CDR1 and CDR2 sequences are SNHLY and FYNNEI. CDR3 region: CASSEMREPQHF. The CDR3 coding sequence is TGTGCCAGCAGTGAGATGAGGGAGCCCCAGCATTTT.

The rearrangement links TRBV19 to TRBJ2-7, with 10 positions matching TRBD1. The germline CDR1 and CDR2 sequences are LNHDA and SQIVND (reference sequence). Trimming cost V 6 bases and J 1 base; bases outside gene matches: 6. There are 15 residues in the CDR3. CDR3 amino acids: CASRARTGGSYEQYF. Written as DNA, the CDR3 is TGTGCCAGTAGAGCCAGGACAGGGGGGTCCTACGAGCAGTACTTC.

The CDR3 sequence: CASSSRDSMNTEAFF. Here the CDR3 DNA reads TGTGCCAGCAGTTCCCGGGACAGCATGAACACTGAAGCTTTCTTT. The gene calls are TRBV27 and TRBJ1-1; 7 bases are a match to TRBD1. CDR1 is MNHEY and CDR2 is SMNVEV in the germline V gene (reference sequence). V was clipped by 4 bases and J by 0 bases; unmatched bases: 5. The CDR3 is made up of 15 amino acids.

V gene TRBV10-2 combines with J gene TRBJ1-2, with TRBD1 matching 7 bases. This CDR3 comprises 14 residues. V trimming: 2 bases; J trimming: 10 bases; junction bases outside the gene matches: 10. CDR1 and CDR2 (germline): WSHSY, SAAADI. In DNA form, the CDR3 reads TGCGCCAGCAGTGAGCCATCAACAGGGGTATACTACACCTTC. It codes for CASSEPSTGVYYTF.

The chain employs TRBV5-4 and TRBJ2-6, with a weak D call TRBD2 (6 bases). Looked up from germline, CDR1 is SGHNT and CDR2 is YYREEE (reference sequence). The V and J ends lost 2 bases and 1 base respectively, with 22 bases between them. The CDR3 consists of 20 residues. The CDR3 sequence: CASSFPGRVSGESGANVLTF. CDR3 nucleotides: TGTGCCAGCAGCTTCCCGGGACGGGTGTCGGGGGAGTCTGGGGCCAACGTCCTGACTTTC. The entire variable domain, with the rest obtained from reference TRBV5-4 and TRBJ2-6, is as follows: ETGVTQSPTHLIKTRGQQVTLRCSSQSGHNTVSWYQQALGQGPQFIFQYYREEENGRGNFPPRFSGLQFPNYSSELNVNALELDDSALYLCASSFPGRVSGESGANVLTFGAGSRLTVL.

This clone was seen just once. The chain links TRBV18 to TRBJ1-5; D unresolved. The V end was cut by 1 base, the J end by 5 bases, with 6 bases between. This CDR3 comprises 13 residues. The germline V gene encodes CDR1 KGHSH and CDR2 LQKENI. Here the CDR3 DNA reads TGTGCCAGCTCACCACGGTCGGATCAGCCCCAGCATTTT. Residues: CASSPRSDQPQHF.

V gene TRBV27 combines with J gene TRBJ1-2, with D hard to call. The CDR3 is made up of 15 amino acids. Trimming shortened V by 5 bases and J by 3 bases, and 16 bases separated the two germline ends. Germline V gene data show CDR1 as MNHEY and CDR2 as SMNVEV (reference sequence). The DNA of the CDR3 is TGTGCCAGCAGTCTAACGGGCCCGAGGGACTATGGCTACACCTTC. Protein: CASSLTGPRDYGYTF.